Presented here are 25 T cell receptor beta chains from one specimen sequenced in a study of T cell responses to AZD1222 COVID-19 vaccine. The data were produced by immunoSEQ multiplex PCR, yet TCRdb's version contains in-frame clones alone and is incomplete. Here the sample spans some 110,000 clones, more than 75% being singletons. The sample in question was peripheral blood, obtained on day 0 of AZD1222 vaccination. These receptors all stem from an adult in good health.

This sequence joins TRBV5-6 and TRBJ2-2; D gene unclear. CDR1 is SGHDT, CDR2 YYEEEE, per germline. The CDR3 contains 13 residues. Trimming stripped 7 bases from V and 0 bases from J, with 7 bases between. The CDR3 DNA sequence: TGTGCCAGCCGTCTAGCGAACACCGGGGAGCTGTTTTTT. This codes for CASRLANTGELFF.

This rearrangement joins TRBV6-5 to TRBJ1-6; D possibly corresponds to TRBD1 (6 bases). Deletions cut 0 bases from V and 8 bases from J, with 14 bases between. This CDR3 has 16 residues. Germline V gives CDR1 MNHEY, CDR2 SVGAGI. CDR3 region: CASSYSFAQGHSPLHF. The CDR3 bases are TGTGCCAGCAGTTACTCGTTTGCGCAGGGGCATTCACCCCTCCACTTT.

The count of this clone is one. The gene calls are TRBV28 and TRBJ1-1; D gene uncertain. Trimming removed 3 bases from V and 4 bases from J, with 6 bases in between. The CDR3 covers 12 residues. Germline CDR1 reads MDHEN; CDR2 reads SYDVKM. Written as DNA, the CDR3 is TGTGCCAGCAGTTTCGCTCGCACTGAAGCTTTCTTT. Amino acids: CASSFARTEAFF. Drawing the rest from reference TRBV28 and TRBJ1-1, the complete variable domain is DVKVTQSSRYLVKRTGEKVFLECVQDMDHENMFWYRQDPGLGLRLIYFSYDVKMKEKGDIPEGYSVSREKKERFSLILESASTNQTSMYLCASSFARTEAFFGQGTRLTVV.

V is TRBV11-2 and J is TRBJ2-1, with 7 bases matching TRBD2. The V and J ends lost 6 bases and 10 bases, in that order; junction bases with no gene match: 3. Germline-derived CDR1 and CDR2 are SGHAT and FQNNGV. This CDR3 contains 11 residues. The CDR3 region is CASSERGEQFF. Written as DNA, the CDR3 is TGTGCCAGCAGTGAGCGGGGCGAGCAGTTCTTC.

The V call is TRBV30, the J call TRBJ1-1; D remains unclear. Between the trimmed V and J ends, which lost 0 bases and 12 bases, there was a span of 17 bases. CDR3 size: 13 residues. The V gene's germline CDR1 is GTSNPN and CDR2 SVGIG (reference sequence). This CDR3 is CAWSVPPLKGTFF. The CDR3 bases are TGTGCCTGGAGTGTCCCCCCCTTGAAAGGCACTTTCTTT.

V gene TRBV28 combines with J gene TRBJ2-7, with a tentative D call TRBD2 (5 bases). V lost 8 bases and J 5 bases, leaving 13 bases between the germline ends. The CDR3 totals 12 residues. Germline CDR1 reads MDHEN; CDR2 reads SYDVKM. The CDR3 region is CASAIHGDEQYF. For the CDR3, the DNA is TGTGCCAGCGCTATACACGGGGACGAGCAGTACTTC.

This rearrangement joins TRBV6-5 to TRBJ2-3, with 10 nucleotides matching TRBD2. Per the germline V gene, CDR1 is MNHEY and CDR2 is SVGAGI. Germline trimming cut 6 bases from V and 4 bases from J; bases unmatched to any gene: 4. The CDR3 length is 14 residues. The CDR3 sequence is CASRERGGPDTQYF. The CDR3 DNA follows: TGTGCCAGCAGAGAGCGGGGGGGTCCAGATACGCAGTATTTT.

This clone is medium-sized within its sample. V usage is TRBV4-2 and J usage is TRBJ2-1; D might be TRBD2 (6 bases). Trimming took 4 bases from V and 5 from J, leaving 21 bases between them. CDR3 length equals 17 residues. CDR1 is LGHNA, CDR2 YNFKEQ, per germline. DNA of the CDR3: TGTGCCAGCAGCCCCTACCTCGGAGGGCGGGGCCACAATGAGCAGTTCTTC. Amino acids: CASSPYLGGRGHNEQFF.

The V call is TRBV2, the J call TRBJ2-5; 10 bases match TRBD2. The CDR3 covers 15 residues. The germline V gene has CDR1 SNHLY and CDR2 FYNNEI. Unmatched junction bases numbered 7, after V lost 4 bases and J lost 5 bases. The CDR3 is CASSGLAGDGETQYF. In DNA form, the CDR3 reads TGTGCCAGCAGTGGCCTAGCGGGGGATGGGGAGACCCAGTACTTC.

The chain uses TRBV4-1 and TRBJ1-5; 8 nucleotides line up with TRBD1. The CDR3 consists of 18 residues. Germline trimming cut 1 base from V and 1 base from J; bases unmatched to any gene: 9. Germline V gene lookup returns CDR1 MGHRA and CDR2 YSYEKL. CDR3 sequence (DNA): TGCGCCAGCAGCCAAGTGGTGGCAGGGGGCCGAAGCAATCAGCCCCAGCATTTT. Amino acid sequence: CASSQVVAGGRSNQPQHF.

This chain links TRBV7-9 with TRBJ1-1, with D unclear. Trimming left V 0 bases short and J 0 bases short, with 5 bases between. The CDR3 has 14 amino acids. Germline V gene sequence: CDR1 SEHNR, CDR2 FQNEAQ (reference sequence). In DNA form, the CDR3 reads TGTGCCAGCAGCTTAGCGTCGGTGAACACTGAAGCTTTCTTT. Its protein is CASSLASVNTEAFF.

This sequence joins TRBV9 and TRBJ2-7; TRBD2 is a possible D gene (5 bases). Per germline, CDR1 SGDLS and CDR2 YYNGEE. V was cut by 0 bases and J by 6 bases, with 10 bases left in between. This CDR3 region has 13 residues. DNA for the CDR3: TGTGCCAGCAGCGTAGGTGGAGGTGGCGAGCAGTACTTC. It translates to CASSVGGGGEQYF.

The chain uses TRBV7-3 and TRBJ2-1, with 14 bases matching TRBD2. Trimming removed 2 bases from V and 9 bases from J; junction bases left unmatched: 6. This CDR3 is 16 amino acids long. Germline values: CDR1 SGHTA, CDR2 FQGTGA. CDR3 protein: CASSLAGTSGRGEQFF. DNA for the CDR3: TGTGCCAGCAGCTTAGCCGGGACTAGCGGGAGAGGTGAGCAGTTCTTC.

This clone was detected once. The rearrangement links TRBV9 to TRBJ2-3; 8 bases are a match to TRBD2. CDR3 length: 18 amino acids. The V and J ends lost 2 bases and 8 bases, in that order; junction bases with no gene match: 19. CDR1 and CDR2 from the germline V gene are SGDLS and YYNGEE. CDR3 nucleotide sequence: TGTGCCAGCAGCGTTGGGGTTGATTGGACTAGCCCCGATGGTACGCAGTATTTT. This codes for CASSVGVDWTSPDGTQYF.

The chain has TRBV5-1 and TRBJ2-7; D is possibly TRBD2 (7 bases). V was shortened by 1 base and J by 0 bases, with 11 bases between the two germline ends. Germline values: CDR1 SGHRS, CDR2 YFSETQ. This CDR3 is built from 15 residues. The CDR3 sequence: CASSLLGGASYEQYF. In nucleotides, the CDR3 is TGCGCCAGCAGCTTGTTAGGGGGGGCCTCCTACGAGCAGTACTTC.

The chain couples TRBV28 to TRBJ1-5, with TRBD1 identical over 7 bases. The V and J ends lost 7 bases and 4 bases, in that order; junction bases with no gene match: 4. Looked up from germline, CDR1 is MDHEN and CDR2 is SYDVKM. This CDR3 is 13 amino acids long. The CDR3 sequence: CASTPQGNQPQHF. CDR3 nucleotide sequence: TGTGCCAGCACCCCACAGGGGAATCAGCCCCAGCATTTT.

The chain joins TRBV7-2 to TRBJ1-1, with 8 bases fitting TRBD1. The trim removed 5 bases at V and 5 bases at J, leaving 10 bases unmatched. The CDR3 is 15 residues long. Germline V gene sequence: CDR1 SGHTA, CDR2 FQGNSA. CDR3 bases: TGTGCCAGCAGCCTCCAACCAGGGGGCCGGACTGAAGCTTTCTTT. As protein: CASSLQPGGRTEAFF.

V and J are TRBV7-2 and TRBJ1-2, with TRBD1 matching 10 bases. The CDR3 length is 14 residues. Germline assignment: CDR1 SGHTA and CDR2 FQGNSA. V dropped 3 bases and J dropped 7; count of bases not matched to a gene: 5. CDR3 DNA sequence: TGTGCCAGCAGCTTTGGGGACAGGGGACGTGGCTACACCTTC. Its protein product is CASSFGDRGRGYTF. Drawing the rest from reference TRBV7-2 and TRBJ1-2, the complete variable domain is GAGVSQSPSNKVTEKGKDVELRCDPISGHTALYWYRQSLGQGLEFLIYFQGNSAPDKSGLPSDRFSAERTGGSVSTLTIQRTQQEDSAVYLCASSFGDRGRGYTFGSGTRLTVV.

The V call is TRBV28, the J call TRBJ1-5; D gene ambiguous. CDR1 MDHEN and CDR2 SYDVKM come from the germline V gene. The ends were cut back, 5 bases at V and 9 bases at J, with 11 bases in the middle. The CDR3 covers 12 residues. Here the CDR3 reads CASSINSLPQHF. In DNA form, the CDR3 reads TGTGCCAGCAGTATAAACTCTCTGCCCCAGCATTTT. Combining the CDR3 with reference TRBV28 and TRBJ1-5 gives the whole variable domain DVKVTQSSRYLVKRTGEKVFLECVQDMDHENMFWYRQDPGLGLRLIYFSYDVKMKEKGDIPEGYSVSREKKERFSLILESASTNQTSMYLCASSINSLPQHFGDGTRLSIL.

V gene TRBV28 combines with J gene TRBJ1-1; D uncertain. This CDR3 has 12 residues. Trimming removed 6 bases from V and 0 bases from J, with 5 bases in between. The V gene's germline CDR1 is MDHEN and CDR2 SYDVKM. The CDR3, as DNA: TGTGCCAGCAGCCACTTGAACACTGAAGCTTTCTTT. Protein sequence: CASSHLNTEAFF.

V is TRBV28 and J is TRBJ1-1; D unresolved. Germline CDR1 reads MDHEN; CDR2 reads SYDVKM. CDR3 size: 14 residues. V lost 11 bases to trimming and J lost 5 bases, with 21 bases between them. CDR3: CAVFRGTGWTEAFF. CDR3 nucleotide sequence: TGTGCCGTTTTTCGGGGAACTGGTTGGACTGAAGCTTTCTTT.

The gene calls are TRBV9 and TRBJ2-3; D unresolved. Deletions cut 0 bases from V and 2 bases from J, with 16 bases between. CDR1 SGDLS and CDR2 YYNGEE come from the germline V gene. This CDR3 contains 17 residues. The CDR3 loop reads CASSVESHSRTTDTQYF. DNA for the CDR3: TGTGCCAGCAGCGTAGAAAGTCACAGCCGAACCACAGATACGCAGTATTTT.

The chain is built from TRBV29-1 and TRBJ2-1; weak D call: TRBD1 (6 bases). The CDR3 sequence is 14 residues long. The V gene's germline CDR1 is SQVTM and CDR2 ANQGSEA. V was cut by 4 bases and J by 2 bases, with 12 bases left in between. CDR3 sequence: CSVVSQGTYNEQFF. CDR3 DNA sequence: TGCAGCGTTGTATCGCAGGGGACCTACAATGAGCAGTTCTTC.

The chain couples TRBV24-1 to TRBJ1-2, with 8 bases matching TRBD1. With V trimmed by 5 bases and J by 0 bases, 13 bases remained unmatched. From germline, CDR1 is KGHDR and CDR2 SFDVKD. The CDR3 totals 18 residues. DNA of the CDR3: TGTGCCACCAGTGGTTCCCTCGGGACAGGCACATCTAACTATGGCTACACCTTC. This gives the protein CATSGSLGTGTSNYGYTF.

This clone was seen once. CDR3 sequence reads: CASSEAAGEEAFF. The CDR3 DNA reads TGTGCCAGCAGTGAAGCGGCAGGGGAGGAAGCTTTCTTT. This sequence joins TRBV2 and TRBJ1-1; a weak D match, TRBD1 (6 bases). The V end was cut by 0 bases, the J end by 8 bases, with 10 bases between. The germline gives CDR1 SNHLY, CDR2 FYNNEI. The CDR3 covers 13 residues.